These T cell receptor beta chains were read from a single sample in a study of regulatory T cells in long-lasting Graves disease. MiXCR was run by TCRdb on the multiplex PCR reads, yielding one entry per CDR3 protein. The profile shows around 400,000 distinct CDR3 sequences, around 15% of them singletons. The sequences come from peripheral blood mononuclear cells (PBMCs), collected at new diagnosis, from a patient treated with antithyroid drugs. The origin of the receptors is a female donor with Graves disease. Each CDR3 is given with its conserved first and last residue. Each record gives: D gene, V gene, J gene, CDR3 protein. D genes are given only for firm matches.

-	TRBV11-2	TRBJ1-2	CASSPGLYGYTF
TRBD2	TRBV7-9	TRBJ2-3	CASSTSGTATDTQYF
-	TRBV7-9	TRBJ2-4	CASSPHDREDIQYF
-	TRBV9	TRBJ2-6	CASSGIPGANVLTF
-	TRBV4-1	TRBJ1-6	CASSPTGLDSPLHF
TRBD2	TRBV28	TRBJ2-3	CASSLWAGGSQDTQYF
-	TRBV20-1	TRBJ1-1	CSAPNRTSPNTEAFF
-	TRBV16	TRBJ1-1	CASSQLNTEAFF
-	TRBV12-3/TRBV12-4	TRBJ2-5	CASSYTEGGASETQYF
TRBD1	TRBV20-1	TRBJ2-2	CSATGQGPLNTGELFF
-	TRBV6-4	TRBJ2-2	CASSAREVTGELFF
-	TRBV6-1	TRBJ1-1	CASLDWGNTEAFF
TRBD2	TRBV12-3/TRBV12-4	TRBJ2-5	CASSTGLAGGRYQETQYF
TRBD1	TRBV2	TRBJ1-4	CASSQQQQGRAEKLFF
-	TRBV5-4	TRBJ2-2	CASSLQSQNTGELFF
-	TRBV3-1	TRBJ2-2	CASSRTAPTGELFF
TRBD2	TRBV6-5	TRBJ2-7	CASSYSTGLAGEQYF
-	TRBV2	TRBJ2-1	CASSFRLDNEQFF
-	TRBV20-1	TRBJ1-2	CSARDGDKPYGYTF
TRBD1	TRBV27	TRBJ1-1	CASRQGENTEAFF
-	TRBV11-2	TRBJ1-2	CASSPGLYSYAF
-	TRBV7-2	TRBJ1-5	CASTTPGAGNQPQHF
TRBD2	TRBV19	TRBJ2-2	CASSQRLAGSGELFF
-	TRBV12-5	TRBJ1-4	CASGFSPGEAEKLFF
-	TRBV27	TRBJ1-5	CASSLSRSQPQHF
-	TRBV12-3/TRBV12-4	TRBJ1-1	CASSLQPDRTEAFF
TRBD1	TRBV28	TRBJ1-2	CASKTGAGANYGYTF
TRBD1	TRBV12-3/TRBV12-4	TRBJ1-5	CASSRGTESNQPQHF
-	TRBV20-1	TRBJ2-5	CSATPEETQYF